This TCR beta chain was obtained from a study of T cell responses to AZD1222 COVID-19 vaccine. Overall study findings and caveats: Recipients of AZD1222 seropositive at baseline numbered only five or six.

Points on this clone: Its antigen is not known.

Trimming at V came to 4 bases and at J to 8 bases, leaving 4 bases not matched to a gene. Germline V gene data show CDR1 as MNHEY and CDR2 as SMNVEV (reference sequence). This CDR3 is 12 amino acids long. TCRdb's table, derived via immunoSEQ multiplex PCR, lists solely in-frame clones and lacks some. Among 160,000 or so clones listed, under 95% were seen once. The origin of this receptor is an adult who received the AZD1222 COVID-19 vaccine. The source was peripheral blood, collected 28 days after the second AZD1222 dose. The chain carries TRBV27 and TRBJ1-2; 7 nucleotides align to TRBD1. Written as DNA, the CDR3 is TGTGCCAGCAGTTCAGGGGGTAGGGGCTACACCTTC. Its translation is CASSSGGRGYTF.